The clone carrying this T cell receptor (beta chain) has ten or more counts. The TCRbeta library incorporated unique molecular identifiers. TCRdb re-derived calls from the PCR reads in MiXCR, one entry per CDR3 protein. This sample has about 120,000 distinct CDR3 sequences, with under 13% found just once. The data stem from a study of T-cell reconstitution after alpha-beta-depleted transplantation in children. Trimming cost V 0 bases and J 1 base; bases outside gene matches: 17. CDR1 and CDR2 (germline): DFQATT, SNEGSKA (reference sequence). The CDR3 is 20 amino acids. The V gene is TRBV20-1, the J gene TRBJ2-1; the match to TRBD2 covers 8 bases. The TCR comes from a boy younger than 10 with acute lymphoblastic leukemia, due to receive a stem cell transplant. This sample comprised PBMCs, obtained before TCRalphabeta/CD19-depleted stem cell transplant. Here the CDR3 DNA reads TGCAGTGCTAGAGATATATTGTCAGCGGGAGCAAGAAAGTCCTACAATGAGCAGTTCTTC. Its protein is CSARDILSAGARKSYNEQFF.